This T cell receptor (beta chain) was sequenced in a study of cytomegalovirus exposure and HLA in healthy donors. Study-wide results and limits: Earlier results showed most TCR beta V segments being productive about 87% or about 30% of the time. Certain sequence variants were highly shared and formed a cluster, and this cluster was likely a sequencing artifact.

About this clone itself: Its antigen is undetermined.

The ends were cut back, 5 bases at V and 0 bases at J, with 5 bases in the middle. The CDR3 loop spans 13 amino acids. Germline V gene data show CDR1 as MDHEN and CDR2 as SYDVKM. A multiplex PCR was run with 60 Vbeta primers and 13 Jbeta primers. The protocol was immunoSEQ multiplex PCR, while the TCRdb copy is restricted to in-frame clones and leaves out a portion. The sample holds about 140,000 clones, less than 85% seen once. The chain has TRBV28 and TRBJ1-3, with no clear D. This sequence was found in a woman aged 55 to 70 in good health and CMV-seropositive. Sample: PBMCs. The chain's CDR3 is CASSPFSGNTIYF. In DNA form, the CDR3 reads TGTGCCAGCAGTCCTTTCTCTGGAAACACCATATATTTT.